The subject of this entry is one T cell receptor beta chain. Antigen unknown. All donors participated as healthy donors of bone marrow. This CDR3 has 15 amino acids. V gave up 0 bases and J gave up 0 bases, with 10 bases separating them. Germline V CDR1 and CDR2: SGHDT, YYEEEE. 13 Jbeta primers and 60 Vbeta primers were used for the PCR. Authors' processing steps: Counted up in a later analysis, unique TCR beta chains came to approximately 77 million, with around 11 million shared. Sequencing was performed with immunoSEQ multiplex PCR; in TCRdb, only in-frame clones are kept and a portion is missing. That table is the source of V, J and clone size, and D and trimming were worked out from the DNA. Here the sample spans around 120,000 clones, over 80% being singletons. These data belong to a study of cytomegalovirus exposure and HLA in healthy donors. Whole-study results and caveats: Later work found most CMV-associated TCR beta chains apparently HLA-restricted. Association of a missense DCLRE1C variant with TCR beta V- and J-gene trimming was reported in a later analysis.

This sequence originates from a man aged 50-60 years in good health and CMV-seronegative. The sequenced sample was PBMCs. The rearrangement uses TRBV5-6 and TRBJ2-7; no definite D call. CDR3 sequence (DNA): TGTGCCAGCAGCTTGGTAGGTCCTAGCTCCTACGAGCAGTACTTC. Its translation: CASSLVGPSSYEQYF.